The 15 T cell receptor beta chains in this list originate from one sample, sequenced in a study of blood T cell repertoires in COVID-19. Repertoires were generated with immunoSEQ multiplex PCR, while TCRdb's copy carries only in-frame clones and drops some. The data show some 76,000 clones, 65% to 85% seen once. Input material: peripheral blood. All receptors come from a man between 50 and 59 years old with COVID-19, enrolled during active disease.

The rearrangement uses TRBV28 and TRBJ1-4; D is possibly TRBD1 (6 bases). Trimming pared 5 bases from V and 8 bases from J, leaving 15 bases between. CDR3 size: 14 residues. Germline V CDR1 and CDR2: MDHEN, SYDVKM. The CDR3 DNA reads TGTGCCAGCAGTCCCGGGGGGGCGCGGGAAAAACTGTTTTTT. This sequence encodes CASSPGGAREKLFF.

CDR3 nucleotide sequence: TGTGCCAGCAGTTTGCCCCCAGGTGTCGGTGGAAACACCATATATTTT. Translation gives CASSLPPGVGGNTIYF. This chain links TRBV28 with TRBJ1-3; D is undetermined. Trimming stripped 3 bases from V and 3 bases from J, with 15 bases between. CDR1 and CDR2 (germline): MDHEN, SYDVKM. The CDR3 has 16 amino acids. Together with reference TRBV28 and TRBJ1-3, the CDR3 gives the full variable domain: DVKVTQSSRYLVKRTGEKVFLECVQDMDHENMFWYRQDPGLGLRLIYFSYDVKMKEKGDIPEGYSVSREKKERFSLILESASTNQTSMYLCASSLPPGVGGNTIYFGEGSWLTVV.

V is TRBV19 and J is TRBJ2-3; 7 nucleotides agree with TRBD2. The junction had 3 bases not matched to a gene; V was cut back by 4 bases and J by 2 bases. The CDR3 has 14 residues. Looked up from germline, CDR1 is LNHDA and CDR2 is SQIVND (reference sequence). In DNA, the CDR3 is TGTGCCAGTAGTAGGGGGGGGACCACAGATACGCAGTATTTT. This sequence encodes CASSRGGTTDTQYF.

V and J are TRBV5-1 and TRBJ2-7, with D possibly being TRBD1 (6 bases). Germline loops: CDR1 SGHRS, CDR2 YFSETQ. Trimming removed 4 bases from V and 6 bases from J, with 14 bases in between. CDR3 length equals 13 residues. CDR3 region: CASSRDILFEQYF. The DNA for the CDR3 is TGCGCCAGCAGCCGGGACATCTTGTTCGAGCAGTACTTC.

The rearrangement joins TRBV28 to TRBJ1-5; the D gene is possibly TRBD1 (5 bases). The germline V gene encodes CDR1 MDHEN and CDR2 SYDVKM. Trimming removed 0 bases from V and 6 bases from J, with 6 bases in between. The CDR3 has 13 residues. The DNA for the CDR3 is TGTGCCAGCAGTTTATGGGGGCCTCAGCCCCAGCATTTT. This encodes CASSLWGPQPQHF.

The chain couples TRBV5-1 to TRBJ2-3; 7 bases align to TRBD2. The germline gives CDR1 SGHRS, CDR2 YFSETQ. The V gene end was trimmed by 2 bases and the J gene end by 6 bases; junction bases not matched to a gene: 6. The CDR3 consists of 14 residues. The DNA of the CDR3 is TGCGCCAGCAGCTTATCAGCGGGATTGGATACGCAGTATTTT. As protein: CASSLSAGLDTQYF. Full variable domain (rest looked up from reference TRBV5-1 and TRBJ2-3): KAGVTQTPRYLIKTRGQQVTLSCSPISGHRSVSWYQQTPGQGLQFLFEYFSETQRNKGNFPGRFSGRQFSNSRSEMNVSTLELGDSALYLCASSLSAGLDTQYFGPGTRLTVL.

The chain couples TRBV7-2 to TRBJ2-5; 7 bases align to TRBD2. Per germline, CDR1 SGHTA and CDR2 FQGNSA. This CDR3 has 15 amino acids. The V and J ends lost 4 bases and 7 bases, in that order; junction bases with no gene match: 12. The CDR3 spells CASSSLAGQSRTQYF. The CDR3 nucleotides are TGTGCCAGCAGCTCTTTAGCGGGCCAATCTAGGACCCAGTACTTC.

This clone was seen a single time. CDR3 amino acids: CASSPAGGNYGYTF. CDR3 sequence (DNA): TGTGCCAGCAGCCCCGCAGGGGGCAACTATGGCTACACCTTC. The rearrangement uses TRBV6-2 or TRBV6-3 and TRBJ1-2; 8 bases align to TRBD1. CDR3 length equals 14 residues. The germline V gene has CDR1 MNHEY and CDR2 SVGEGT. V lost 6 bases, J lost 2 bases, and 5 bases stayed unmatched.

This sequence joins TRBV3-1 (or the pseudogene TRBV3-2) and TRBJ1-3; D unclear. CDR3 length equals 11 residues. Trimming shortened V by 2 bases and J by 6 bases, and 2 bases separated the two germline ends. Germline CDR1 is LGHDT and CDR2 is YNNKEL (reference sequence). CDR3: CASSQQNTIYF. The CDR3, as DNA: TGTGCCAGCAGCCAACAAAACACCATATATTTT.

The chain uses TRBV7-8 and TRBJ2-7; D remains unclear. Germline loops: CDR1 SGHVS, CDR2 FQNEAQ. V was cut by 1 base and J by 0 bases, with 10 bases left in between. This CDR3 is built from 15 residues. The CDR3 sequence is CASSLVGSLSYEQYF. The CDR3 DNA is TGTGCCAGCAGCTTAGTGGGTAGCCTCTCCTACGAGCAGTACTTC.

This clone was seen once. This chain connects TRBV28 to TRBJ2-3, with 9 positions matching TRBD2. This CDR3 comprises 14 residues. V gave up 3 bases and J gave up 5 bases; unmatched junction bases: 3. CDR1 is MDHEN, CDR2 SYDVKM, per germline. The CDR3 DNA reads TGTGCCAGCAGTTTGGCGGGAGGGGTAGATACGCAGTATTTT. It yields the protein CASSLAGGVDTQYF.

The chain joins TRBV30 to TRBJ1-4, with TRBD1 identical over 7 bases. The CDR3 is made up of 14 amino acids. V lost 2 bases and J lost 8; bases outside the gene matches: 8. Germline V gene sequence: CDR1 GTSNPN, CDR2 SVGIG (reference sequence). CDR3 bases: TGTGCCTGGAGTTTAGGAGGGGGCAGCGAAAAACTGTTTTTT. As protein: CAWSLGGGSEKLFF.

The chain uses TRBV5-1 and TRBJ2-7; 10 bases align to TRBD2. With V trimmed by 0 bases and J by 3 bases, 3 bases remained unmatched. This CDR3 is built from 15 residues. Germline lookup yields CDR1 SGHRS and CDR2 YFSETQ. Here the CDR3 reads CASSLGLAGDYEQYF. The CDR3 region has the DNA TGCGCCAGCAGCTTGGGTCTAGCGGGAGACTACGAGCAGTACTTC.

The table lists this clone with a count of one. This sequence joins TRBV27 and TRBJ2-1; a weak D match, TRBD1 (6 bases). The length of the CDR3 is 13 residues. V shed 8 bases and J shed 4 bases, with 12 bases lying between them. The germline CDR1 and CDR2 sequences are MNHEY and SMNVEV (reference sequence). In DNA form, the CDR3 reads TGTGCCAGCGGTCTCGACAGGTACAATGAGCAGTTCTTC. Protein: CASGLDRYNEQFF.

This sequence joins TRBV5-4 and TRBJ2-5; D is perhaps TRBD1 (5 bases). Looked up from germline, CDR1 is SGHNT and CDR2 is YYREEE (reference sequence). The CDR3 contains 13 residues. V lost 2 bases to trimming and J lost 5 bases, with 10 bases between them. The CDR3: CASSLGAGETQYF. Written as DNA, the CDR3 is TGTGCCAGCAGCTTAGGTGCAGGGGAGACCCAGTACTTC. Full variable domain (outside the CDR3, taken from reference TRBV5-4 and TRBJ2-5): ETGVTQSPTHLIKTRGQQVTLRCSSQSGHNTVSWYQQALGQGPQFIFQYYREEENGRGNFPPRFSGLQFPNYSSELNVNALELDDSALYLCASSLGAGETQYFGPGTRLLVL.